This T cell receptor (beta chain) was documented in a study of T cells expressing NK-cell markers. Study overall: Sorted CD3+CD56+NKG2C+, CD3+CD56+NKG2C- and CD3+CD56-NKG2C+ T-cell subsets were beta-chain profiled.

UMIs accompanied the 5'RACE template switching by which TCR beta cDNA was made. Reprocessing the 5' RACE reads, TCRdb reports a single entry for every CDR3 protein and omits DNA. This sample's table reports some 450,000 distinct CDR3 sequences. In regard to this clonotype: The antigen is unknown.

Broader study findings: A few donors likewise had their CD3+CD56-NKG2C+ fraction led by these clonotypes.

Per the germline V gene, CDR1 is DFQATT and CDR2 is SNEGSKA (reference sequence). The CDR3 runs 15 residues. The sequence was obtained from a woman aged 18 to 75 in good health. The V gene is TRBV20-1, the J gene TRBJ2-7; as DNA is missing, the TRBD1 call by TCRdb cannot be tested. The sequencing input was blood T cells: a sorted CD56 or NKG2C T cell subset, CD4+ or CD8+ T cells, or bulk PBMC T cells (not recorded which). The chain's CDR3 is CSANLGQRSIYEQYF.